This is a list of T cell receptor beta chains from one sample in a study of CD8 T cells in ankylosing spondylitis. MiXCR, applied by TCRdb to the 5' RACE reads, yields one record per CDR3 protein. The sample consists of 150,000 to 200,000 distinct CDR3 sequences, 10% to 15% of them appearing once. The sequencing input was blood, either unsorted or a sorted T cell fraction (not recorded which). These receptors all stem from a female donor with ankylosing spondylitis or in good health (not recorded which). Both conserved end residues are part of each CDR3. Fields, in order: D gene, J gene, V gene, clone size, CDR3 DNA, CDR3 protein. A D gene is named only where the DNA matches it firmly. Size is stated for part of the rows, as once, few or many counts, or as a class when the clone is expanded.

>-|TRBJ2-5|TRBV7-2|-
TGTGCCAGCAGCTTTGGCGGAGCCTGGGAGACCCAGTACTTC
CASSFGGAWETQYF
>TRBD1|TRBJ1-2|TRBV6-1|-
TGTGCCAGCAAAATGGGACAGGGGACCTCCCTAGATGGCTACACCTTC
CASKMGQGTSLDGYTF
>-|TRBJ1-2|TRBV4-2|many
TGTGCCAGCAGCCAAGATCTGGAAGGGAGGGGCTACACCTTC
CASSQDLEGRGYTF
>TRBD1|TRBJ2-7|TRBV2|many
TGTGCCAGCACCCGGACAGGGCAGGGGGACGAGCAGTACTTC
CASTRTGQGDEQYF
>-|TRBJ2-5|TRBV29-1|many
TGCAGCGTGCGCAGACAAGAGACCCAGTACTTC
CSVRRQETQYF
>-|TRBJ1-1|TRBV20-1|few
TGCAGTGCTAGTCTAAGTGGGCAGGTACGGGAGGACGCTGAAGCTTTCTTT
CSASLSGQVREDAEAFF
>-|TRBJ1-2|TRBV19|few
TGTGCCAGTAGTATAGATCGTTCCGGGGCAGTCGATGGCTACACCTTC
CASSIDRSGAVDGYTF
>-|TRBJ1-6|TRBV7-3|-
TGTGCCAGCAGCTTAAGTGCCGCGCGGAATTCACCCCTCCACTTT
CASSLSAARNSPLHF
>-|TRBJ2-2|TRBV2|many
TGTGCCAGCAGTGGGTCGGGTGGGGAGCTGTTTTTT
CASSGSGGELFF
>-|TRBJ1-5|TRBV28|medium-sized
TGTGCCAGCAGGGACCCTAGCAATCAGCCCCAGCATTTT
CASRDPSNQPQHF
>-|TRBJ2-2|TRBV12-3/TRBV12-4|-
TGTGCCAGCCATGGTGACACCGGGGAGCTGTTTTTT
CASHGDTGELFF
>TRBD2|TRBJ2-2|TRBV7-3|many
TGTGCCAGCAGCCCTAGGGCCGCTAGCGGGAGTTACACCGGGGAGCTGTTTTTT
CASSPRAASGSYTGELFF
>-|TRBJ2-1|TRBV5-4|-
TGTGCCAGCAGCTTGGATGCGGGCAGGCAGTTCTTC
CASSLDAGRQFF
>TRBD1|TRBJ1-2|TRBV7-2|many
TGTGCCAGCAGCCCGACCGGGACAGACAACTATGGCTACACCTTC
CASSPTGTDNYGYTF
>TRBD1|TRBJ2-7|TRBV2|many
TGTGCCAGCAGTGGGAACAGGGGAAACTACGAGCAGTACTTC
CASSGNRGNYEQYF
>-|TRBJ1-4|TRBV4-3|-
TGCGCCAGCAGCCAAGAGTGGCAGCATGATGAAAAACTGTTTTTT
CASSQEWQHDEKLFF
>TRBD2|TRBJ2-7|TRBV20-1|many
TGCAGTGCTGGGGGTAGCGGGAGTAACGAGCAGTACTTC
CSAGGSGSNEQYF
>-|TRBJ2-7|TRBV2|many
TGTGCCAGCAGTGAAAGGACGACTAGCTCCTACGAGCAGTACTTC
CASSERTTSSYEQYF
>-|TRBJ1-1|TRBV6-2/TRBV6-3|many
TGTGCCAGCAGTTACAGGGGTTTCGACAACACTGAAGCTTTCTTT
CASSYRGFDNTEAFF
>-|TRBJ2-7|TRBV20-1|many
TGCAGTGGTTCGCTCGGGGGCTACGAGCAGTACTTC
CSGSLGGYEQYF
>-|TRBJ2-2|TRBV12-5|-
TGTGCTAGTGGTCCCCGGTCGAACACCGGGGAGCTGTTTTTT
CASGPRSNTGELFF
>-|TRBJ2-1|TRBV29-1|many
TGCAGCGCACCTTCCTACAATGAGCAGTTCTTC
CSAPSYNEQFF
>-|TRBJ1-6|TRBV25-1|many
TGTGCCAGCAGTGAATTTGGGGGTTATAATTCACCCCTCCACTTT
CASSEFGGYNSPLHF
>-|TRBJ2-7|TRBV5-1|many
TGCGCCAGCAGCTTGGAATTCTCCTCTTCCTACGAGCAGTACTTC
CASSLEFSSSYEQYF
>-|TRBJ2-7|TRBV2|-
TGTGCCAGCCGGGGTGGGAAGGACTACGAGCAGTACTTC
CASRGGKDYEQYF
>-|TRBJ2-1|TRBV2|-
TGTGCCAGCAGTGAGGAGGGAGGCGGGTACAATGAGCAGTTCTTC
CASSEEGGGYNEQFF
>-|TRBJ2-3|TRBV20-1|few
TGCAGTGCCACTTCGTTGGGTACGCAGTATTTT
CSATSLGTQYF
>-|TRBJ1-1|TRBV27|many
TGTGCCAGCAGTTTCTTGGGGGCGAGCACTGAAGCTTTCTTT
CASSFLGASTEAFF
>-|TRBJ2-7|TRBV28|many
TGTGCCAGCAGTCTAACCGGGACTCACTCCTACGAGCAGTACTTC
CASSLTGTHSYEQYF
>TRBD2|TRBJ2-2|TRBV11-1|many
TGTGCCAGCAGCACGACTAGCCTGAGGACCGCCGGGGAGCTGTTTTTT
CASSTTSLRTAGELFF
>-|TRBJ2-1|TRBV7-9|few
TGTGCCAGCAGCCAACTTGGACTAACGTTCTTC
CASSQLGLTFF
>-|TRBJ1-6|TRBV7-2|few
TGTGCCAGCAGCTTGCGCTTTCCCCCGGGCAGGGGCTATAATTCACCCCTCCACTTT
CASSLRFPPGRGYNSPLHF
>TRBD2|TRBJ2-2|TRBV20-1|many
TGCAGTGCTAGAGATAGGGGACTAGCGGGAGGCACCGGGGAGCTGTTTTTT
CSARDRGLAGGTGELFF
>-|TRBJ2-1|TRBV5-4|-
TGTGCCAGCAGCTTGGAGCAGGGACACGACAATGAGCAGTTCTTC
CASSLEQGHDNEQFF
>TRBD1|TRBJ1-5|TRBV4-2|many
TGTGCCAGCAGCCAAGACCCCAGGGGGGTCCAGCCCCAGCATTTT
CASSQDPRGVQPQHF
>TRBD2|TRBJ2-7|TRBV12-3/TRBV12-4|many
TGTGCCAGCAGTCCTAGCGGGAGAAGGCACGAGCAGTACTTC
CASSPSGRRHEQYF
>-|TRBJ1-5|TRBV5-1|many
TGCGCCAGCAGCTTGGTCCCTCCGGGAAATAGCAATCAGCCCCAGCATTTT
CASSLVPPGNSNQPQHF
>TRBD2|TRBJ2-1|TRBV5-1|-
TGCGCCAGCAGGACTAGCGGGAGCTCCTACAATGAGCAGTTCTTC
CASRTSGSSYNEQFF
>TRBD2|TRBJ2-7|TRBV7-2|many
TGTGCCAGCAGCCAACAGACTAGCGGTTTTTACGAGCAGTACTTC
CASSQQTSGFYEQYF
>-|TRBJ1-4|TRBV27|-
TGTGCCAGCGGCCAGGCCCTTAGGAATGAAAAACTGTTTTTT
CASGQALRNEKLFF
>-|TRBJ1-3|TRBV21-1|many
TGTGCCAGCAGGGGACCGGACAAGGGGAACACCATATATTTT
CASRGPDKGNTIYF
>-|TRBJ1-2|TRBV5-1|many
TGCGCCAGCAGCTTGGCGGAACGCGGAACTAACTATGGCTACACCTTC
CASSLAERGTNYGYTF
>TRBD1|TRBJ2-2|TRBV9|many
TGTGCCAGCAACCCAAAGGGTACAGGGGCGAGGACCGGGGAGCTGTTTTTT
CASNPKGTGARTGELFF